This T cell receptor beta chain is drawn from a study of T cells expressing NK-cell markers. Study summary: Sorted CD3+CD56-NKG2C+, CD3+CD56+NKG2C- and CD3+CD56+NKG2C+ T cells were the source of the TCR beta repertoires.

On this clonotype: As yet, its antigen is unknown.

Using the 5' RACE reads, TCRdb records one entry per CDR3 protein without DNA. The sample totals 500,000 to 700,000 distinct CDR3 sequences. Germline loops: CDR1 SGHRS, CDR2 YFSETQ. The CDR3 extends over 15 amino acids. Notes on the study in general: These same clonotypes (in four donors) also led the CD3+CD56-NKG2C+ fraction.

The sequencing input was blood T cells: a sorted CD56 or NKG2C T cell subset, CD4+ or CD8+ T cells, or bulk PBMC T cells (not recorded which). The V gene is TRBV5-1, the J gene TRBJ2-3. The TCR comes from a man aged 18 to 30 in good health. CDR3 sequence: CASSFSSRGTDTQYF.